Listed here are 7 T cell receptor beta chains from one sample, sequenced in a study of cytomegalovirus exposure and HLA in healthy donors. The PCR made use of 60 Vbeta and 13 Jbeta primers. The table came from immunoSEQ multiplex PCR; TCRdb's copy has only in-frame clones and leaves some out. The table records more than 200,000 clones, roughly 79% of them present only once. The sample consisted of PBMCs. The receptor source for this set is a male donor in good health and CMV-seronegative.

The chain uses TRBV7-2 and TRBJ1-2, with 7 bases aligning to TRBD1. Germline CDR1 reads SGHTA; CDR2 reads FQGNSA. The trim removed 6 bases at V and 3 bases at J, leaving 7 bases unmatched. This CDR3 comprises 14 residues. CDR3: CASRNRDRDYGYTF. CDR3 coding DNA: TGTGCCAGCAGAAACCGGGACAGAGACTATGGCTACACCTTC.

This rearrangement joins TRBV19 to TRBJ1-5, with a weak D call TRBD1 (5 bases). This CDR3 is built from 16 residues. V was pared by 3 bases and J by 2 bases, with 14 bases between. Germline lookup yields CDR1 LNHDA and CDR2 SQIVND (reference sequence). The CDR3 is CASSMWGGIGNQPQHF. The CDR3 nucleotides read TGTGCCAGTAGTATGTGGGGGGGAATAGGCAATCAGCCCCAGCATTTT.

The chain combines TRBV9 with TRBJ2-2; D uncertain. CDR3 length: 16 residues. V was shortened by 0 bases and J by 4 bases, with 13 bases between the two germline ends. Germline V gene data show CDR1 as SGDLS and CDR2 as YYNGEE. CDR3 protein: CASSVAWFASTGELFF. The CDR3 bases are TGTGCCAGCAGCGTAGCTTGGTTCGCGTCCACCGGGGAGCTGTTTTTT.

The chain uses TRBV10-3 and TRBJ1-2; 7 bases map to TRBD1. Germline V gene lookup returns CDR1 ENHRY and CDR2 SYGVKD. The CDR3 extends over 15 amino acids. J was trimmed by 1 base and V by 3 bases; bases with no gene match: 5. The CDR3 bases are TGTGCCATCAGTGAAGACAGGGAAATTAACTATGGCTACACCTTC. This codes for CAISEDREINYGYTF.

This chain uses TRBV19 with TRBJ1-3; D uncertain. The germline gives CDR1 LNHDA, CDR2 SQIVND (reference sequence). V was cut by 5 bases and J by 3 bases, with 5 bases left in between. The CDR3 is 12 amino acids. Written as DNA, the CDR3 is TGTGCCAGTAGTTTCATTGGAAACACCATATATTTT. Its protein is CASSFIGNTIYF.

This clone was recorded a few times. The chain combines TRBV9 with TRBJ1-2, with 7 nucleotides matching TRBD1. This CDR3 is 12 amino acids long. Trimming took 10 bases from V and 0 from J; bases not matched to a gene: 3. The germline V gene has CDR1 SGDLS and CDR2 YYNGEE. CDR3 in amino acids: CASGGSNYGYTF. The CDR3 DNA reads TGTGCCTCAGGGGGTTCTAACTATGGCTACACCTTC.

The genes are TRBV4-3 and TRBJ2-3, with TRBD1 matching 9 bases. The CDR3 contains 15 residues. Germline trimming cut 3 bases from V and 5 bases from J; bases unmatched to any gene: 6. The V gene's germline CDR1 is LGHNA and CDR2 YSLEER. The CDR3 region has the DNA TGCGCCAGCAGCCAGGGACAGGGCCTGTTAGATACGCAGTATTTT. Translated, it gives CASSQGQGLLDTQYF.